One TCR beta chain is described in this entry. The data belong to a study of blood T cell repertoires in COVID-19. The wider study: The United States, Italy and Spain provided the acute and convalescent COVID-19 samples. The analysed material was cDNA or gDNA that came from T cells, B-cell-depleted T cells, or PBMCs.

Per the original data handling: Amplifying reference gene primers gave estimates of nucleated cell counts. Profiled with immunoSEQ multiplex PCR; TCRdb holds only in-frame clones, not every one. V, J and clone size reflect that table, while D and trimming were determined from the DNA. The sample records fewer than 65,000 clones, roughly 89% being singletons. Looked up from germline, CDR1 is MNHEY and CDR2 is SVGAGI. The length of the CDR3 is 14 residues. The V gene end was trimmed by 5 bases and the J gene end by 7 bases; junction bases not matched to a gene: 5. The sequence came from a woman older than 75 with acute or convalescent COVID-19. The V and J genes are TRBV6-5 and TRBJ1-5, with TRBD1 matching 10 bases. Material: peripheral blood. As DNA, the CDR3 is TGTGCCAGCAGTAGGACAGGGGGTGTACAGCCCCAGCATTTT. Translation gives CASSRTGGVQPQHF.